Below, 7 T cell receptor beta chains from the same sample are listed, as sequenced in a study of cytomegalovirus exposure and HLA in healthy donors. Measured with immunoSEQ multiplex PCR; TCRdb has only the in-frame clones, and not every one. The sample contains a few hundred thousand clones, around 85% of which appear only once. Sequencing was done on a sample of PBMCs. All receptors come from a woman between 18 and 30 years old in good health and CMV-seronegative.

This clone showed up just a few times. DNA for the CDR3: TGTGCCAGCAGCCGCGCTCCCGAACCCGGAGAGACCCAGTACTTC. Translated, it gives CASSRAPEPGETQYF. The chain recombines TRBV7-2 with TRBJ2-5; D is uncertain. CDR1 is SGHTA, CDR2 FQGNSA, per germline. This CDR3 comprises 15 residues. V lost 5 bases and J lost 4, with 17 bases in between.

The V call is TRBV6-1, the J call TRBJ2-2; D is undetermined. CDR1 and CDR2 from the germline V gene are MNHNS and SASEGT. V lost 6 bases, J lost 3 bases, and 11 bases lay in between. CDR3 length: 14 residues. CDR3 residues: CASRPTRYTGELFF. The CDR3 DNA sequence: TGTGCCAGCAGACCTACGAGGTACACCGGGGAGCTGTTTTTT.

The chain employs TRBV28 and TRBJ2-4; 7 nucleotides align to TRBD2. Germline CDR1 reads MDHEN; CDR2 reads SYDVKM. The CDR3 sequence is 17 residues long. The trim removed 6 bases at V and 6 bases at J, leaving 17 bases unmatched. The CDR3, as DNA: TGTGCCAGCAGCACTCCCCGACTAGCCTCTCGGCTAAACATTCAGTACTTC. It specifies CASSTPRLASRLNIQYF.

This clone was observed a single time. The chain uses TRBV30 and TRBJ2-1, with TRBD2 matching over 9 bases. The CDR3 totals 16 residues. V was pared by 4 bases and J by 0 bases, with 7 bases of the junction left unmatched. The germline CDR1 and CDR2 sequences are GTSNPN and SVGIG (reference sequence). The CDR3 region is CAWTGTSRSSYNEQFF. CDR3 DNA sequence: TGTGCCTGGACCGGGACTAGCCGGTCCTCCTACAATGAGCAGTTCTTC. Full variable domain (outside the CDR3, taken from reference TRBV30 and TRBJ2-1): SQTIHQWPATLVQPVGSPLSLECTVEGTSNPNLYWYRQAAGRGLQLLFYSVGIGQISSEVPQNLSASRPQDRQFILSSKKLLLSDSGFYLCAWTGTSRSSYNEQFFGPGTRLTVL.

Concerning this clone: Other DNA variants within this sample encode the same CDR3. The CDR3 sequence is CAWSVRGNTEAFF. Written as DNA, the CDR3 is TGTGCCTGGAGTGTAAGGGGGAACACTGAAGCTTTCTTT. This chain links TRBV30 with TRBJ1-1, with a tentative D call TRBD1 (5 bases). Trimming took 0 bases from V and 1 from J, leaving 6 bases between them. The CDR3 sequence is 13 residues long. Germline CDR1 reads GTSNPN; CDR2 reads SVGIG (reference sequence).

CDR3 protein: CASSRTGMDQETQYF. CDR3 nucleotides: TGCGCCAGCAGCCGGACAGGGATGGACCAAGAGACCCAGTACTTC. The chain employs TRBV5-1 and TRBJ2-5; 8 bases are a match to TRBD1. The CDR3 consists of 15 residues. V gave up 4 bases and J gave up 0 bases; unmatched junction bases: 5. Germline values: CDR1 SGHRS, CDR2 YFSETQ. The full variable domain, with the rest looked up from reference TRBV5-1 and TRBJ2-5, is KAGVTQTPRYLIKTRGQQVTLSCSPISGHRSVSWYQQTPGQGLQFLFEYFSETQRNKGNFPGRFSGRQFSNSRSEMNVSTLELGDSALYLCASSRTGMDQETQYFGPGTRLLVL.

This clone was detected only once. J is TRBJ2-7 and V is TRBV5-6; possibly TRBD1 for D (5 bases). Germline V gene sequence: CDR1 SGHDT, CDR2 YYEEEE. This CDR3 comprises 13 residues. The V end lost 3 bases, the J end lost 2 bases, and 9 bases lay between the germline ends. Here the CDR3 DNA reads TGTGCCAGCAGCTATGACAGCGCCTACGAGCAGTACTTC. Translated, it gives CASSYDSAYEQYF. Using reference TRBV5-6 and TRBJ2-7 for the parts outside the CDR3, the full variable domain is DAGVTQSPTHLIKTRGQQVTLRCSPKSGHDTVSWYQQALGQGPQFIFQYYEEEERQRGNFPDRFSGHQFPNYSSELNVNALLLGDSALYLCASSYDSAYEQYFGPGTRLTVT.